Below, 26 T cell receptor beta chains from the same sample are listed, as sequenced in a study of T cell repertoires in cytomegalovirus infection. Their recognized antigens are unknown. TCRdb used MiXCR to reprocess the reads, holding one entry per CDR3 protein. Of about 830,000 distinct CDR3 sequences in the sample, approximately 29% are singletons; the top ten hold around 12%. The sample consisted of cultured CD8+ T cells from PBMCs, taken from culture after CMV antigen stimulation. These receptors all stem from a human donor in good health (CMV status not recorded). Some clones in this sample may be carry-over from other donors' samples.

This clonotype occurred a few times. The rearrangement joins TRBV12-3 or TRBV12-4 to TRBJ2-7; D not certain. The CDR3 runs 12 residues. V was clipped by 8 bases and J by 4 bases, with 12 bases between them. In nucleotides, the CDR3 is TGTGCCAGCGGGTCTACAGCATACGAGCAGTACTTC. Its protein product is CASGSTAYEQYF.

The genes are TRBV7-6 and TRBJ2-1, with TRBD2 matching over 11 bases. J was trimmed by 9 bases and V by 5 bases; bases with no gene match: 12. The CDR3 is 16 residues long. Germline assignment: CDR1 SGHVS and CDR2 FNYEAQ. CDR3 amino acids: CASSLGGLAVGGEQFF. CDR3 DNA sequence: TGTGCCAGCAGCCTAGGGGGACTAGCGGTTGGGGGTGAGCAGTTCTTC.

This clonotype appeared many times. CDR3 sequence (DNA): TGTGCCAGCAGCTTTCCCCAACCTGCGGGGGCCTCTAGCACAGATACGCAGTATTTT. Its translation is CASSFPQPAGASSTDTQYF. J is TRBJ2-3 and V is TRBV7-6; possible D gene TRBD2, 7 bases. V gave up 3 bases and J gave up 0 bases, with 22 bases separating them. The CDR3 runs to 19 residues. Germline values: CDR1 SGHVS, CDR2 FNYEAQ.

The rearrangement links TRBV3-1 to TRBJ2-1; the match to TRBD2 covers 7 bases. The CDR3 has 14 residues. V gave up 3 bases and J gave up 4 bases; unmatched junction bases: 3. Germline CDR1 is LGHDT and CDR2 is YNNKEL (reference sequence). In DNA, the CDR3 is TGTGCCAGCAGCCATTTTAGCGGGTACAATGAGCAGTTCTTC. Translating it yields CASSHFSGYNEQFF.

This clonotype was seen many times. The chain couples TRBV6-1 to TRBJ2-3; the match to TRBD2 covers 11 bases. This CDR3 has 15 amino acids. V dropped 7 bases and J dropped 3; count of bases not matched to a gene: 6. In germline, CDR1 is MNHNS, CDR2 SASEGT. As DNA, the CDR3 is TGTGCCAGCACATTAGCGGGGGGGTATACAGATACGCAGTATTTT. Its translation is CASTLAGGYTDTQYF.

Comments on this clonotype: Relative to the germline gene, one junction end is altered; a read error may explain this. The CDR3 sequence: CASNLGSLGGTGELFF. The CDR3 nucleotides read TGTGCCAGCAATTTAGGCTCCTTGGGGGGCACCGGGGAGCTGTTTTTT. The genes are TRBV12-3 or TRBV12-4 and TRBJ2-2; tentative D call: TRBD2 (6 bases). CDR3 length equals 16 residues.

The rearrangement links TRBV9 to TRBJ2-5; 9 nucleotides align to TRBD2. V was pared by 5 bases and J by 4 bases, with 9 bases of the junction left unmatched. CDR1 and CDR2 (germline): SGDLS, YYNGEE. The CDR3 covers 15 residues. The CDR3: CASSVGGGARETQYF. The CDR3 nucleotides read TGTGCCAGCAGTGTCGGCGGGGGGGCGCGAGAGACCCAGTACTTC.

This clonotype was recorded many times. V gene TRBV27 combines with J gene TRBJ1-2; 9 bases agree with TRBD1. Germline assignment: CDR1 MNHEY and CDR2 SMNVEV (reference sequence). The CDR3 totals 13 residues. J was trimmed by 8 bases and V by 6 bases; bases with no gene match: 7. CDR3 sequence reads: CASSFGQGYGYTF. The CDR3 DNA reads TGTGCCAGCAGCTTTGGACAGGGGTACGGCTACACCTTC.

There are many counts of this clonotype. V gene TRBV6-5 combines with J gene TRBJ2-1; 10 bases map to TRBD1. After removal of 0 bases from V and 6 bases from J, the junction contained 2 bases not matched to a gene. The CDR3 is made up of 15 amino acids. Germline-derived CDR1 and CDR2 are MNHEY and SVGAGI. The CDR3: CASSYSRTGGNEQFF. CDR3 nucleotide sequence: TGTGCCAGCAGTTACTCGCGGACAGGGGGCAATGAGCAGTTCTTC.

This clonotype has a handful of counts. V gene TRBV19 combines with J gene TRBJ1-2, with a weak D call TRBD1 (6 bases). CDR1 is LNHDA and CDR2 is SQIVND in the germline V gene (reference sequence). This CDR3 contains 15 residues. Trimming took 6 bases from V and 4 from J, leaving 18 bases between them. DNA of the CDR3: TGTGCCAGTAGCGAATTACCGGCAGGGGCCTATGGCTACACCTTC. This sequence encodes CASSELPAGAYGYTF.

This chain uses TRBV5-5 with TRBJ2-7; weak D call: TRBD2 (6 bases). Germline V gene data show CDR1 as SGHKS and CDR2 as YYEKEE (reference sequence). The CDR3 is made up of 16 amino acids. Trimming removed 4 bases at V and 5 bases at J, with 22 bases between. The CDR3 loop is CASSLGGTMDYDEQYF. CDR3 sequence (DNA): TGTGCCAGCAGCCTTGGGGGGACGATGGATTACGACGAGCAGTACTTC.

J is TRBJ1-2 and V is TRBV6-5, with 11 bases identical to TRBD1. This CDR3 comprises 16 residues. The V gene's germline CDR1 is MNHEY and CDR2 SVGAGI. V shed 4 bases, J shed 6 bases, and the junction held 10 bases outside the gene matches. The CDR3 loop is CASSLAGQGASDGYTF. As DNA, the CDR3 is TGTGCCAGCAGTTTAGCCGGACAGGGGGCATCTGATGGCTACACCTTC.

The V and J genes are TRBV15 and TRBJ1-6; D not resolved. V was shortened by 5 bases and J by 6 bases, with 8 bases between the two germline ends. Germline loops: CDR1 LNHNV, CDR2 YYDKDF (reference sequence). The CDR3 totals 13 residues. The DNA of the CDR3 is TGTGCCACCAGCCCTGGGGTTAATTCACCCCTCCACTTT. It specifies CATSPGVNSPLHF.

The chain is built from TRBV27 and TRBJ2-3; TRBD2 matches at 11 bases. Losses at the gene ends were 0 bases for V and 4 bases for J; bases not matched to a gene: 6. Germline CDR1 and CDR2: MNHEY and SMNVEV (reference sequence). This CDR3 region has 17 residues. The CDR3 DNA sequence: TGTGCCAGCAGTTTATCTAGCGGGGGGGCCGGCGCAGATACGCAGTATTTT. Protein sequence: CASSLSSGGAGADTQYF.

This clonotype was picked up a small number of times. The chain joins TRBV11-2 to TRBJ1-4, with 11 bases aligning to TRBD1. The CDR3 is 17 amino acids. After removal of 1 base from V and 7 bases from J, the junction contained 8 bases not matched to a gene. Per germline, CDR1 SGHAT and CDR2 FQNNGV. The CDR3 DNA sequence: TGTGCCAGCAGCTTAGGGACAGGGGGCAGGACTCGTGAAAAACTGTTTTTT. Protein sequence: CASSLGTGGRTREKLFF.

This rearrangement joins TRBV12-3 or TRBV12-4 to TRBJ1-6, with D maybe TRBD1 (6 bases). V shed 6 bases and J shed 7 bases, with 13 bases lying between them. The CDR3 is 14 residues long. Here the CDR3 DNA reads TGTGCCAGCAGAGATGGACAGAGGAATTCACCCCTCCACTTT. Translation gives CASRDGQRNSPLHF.

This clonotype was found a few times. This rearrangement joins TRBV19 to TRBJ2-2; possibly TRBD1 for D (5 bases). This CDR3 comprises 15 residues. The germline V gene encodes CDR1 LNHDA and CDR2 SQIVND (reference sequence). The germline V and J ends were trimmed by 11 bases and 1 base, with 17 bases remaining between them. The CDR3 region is CASSIWQGNTGELFF. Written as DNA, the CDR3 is TGTGCCTCTAGTATTTGGCAGGGGAACACCGGGGAGCTGTTTTTT.

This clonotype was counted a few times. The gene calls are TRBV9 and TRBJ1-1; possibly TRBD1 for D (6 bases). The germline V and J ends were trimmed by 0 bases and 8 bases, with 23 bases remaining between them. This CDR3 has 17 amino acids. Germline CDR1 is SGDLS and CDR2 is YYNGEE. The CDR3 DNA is TGTGCCAGCAGCGTAGGAATAAGACCGACAGGACGAGGAGAAGCTTTCTTT. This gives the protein CASSVGIRPTGRGEAFF.

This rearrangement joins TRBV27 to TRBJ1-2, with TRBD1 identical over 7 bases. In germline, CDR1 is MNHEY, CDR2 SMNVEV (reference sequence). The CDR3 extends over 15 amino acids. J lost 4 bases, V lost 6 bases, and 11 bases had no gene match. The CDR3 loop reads CASSLTRTGTYGYTF. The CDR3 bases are TGTGCCAGCAGCCTTACTCGGACAGGTACCTATGGCTACACCTTC.

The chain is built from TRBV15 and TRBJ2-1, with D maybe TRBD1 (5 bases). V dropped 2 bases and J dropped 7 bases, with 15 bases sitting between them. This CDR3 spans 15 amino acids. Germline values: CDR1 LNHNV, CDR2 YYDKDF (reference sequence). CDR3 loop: CATSRRAGPGNEQFF. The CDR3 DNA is TGTGCCACCAGCAGAAGGGCAGGGCCGGGTAATGAGCAGTTCTTC. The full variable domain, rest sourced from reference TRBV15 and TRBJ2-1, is DAMVIQNPRYQVTQFGKPVTLSCSQTLNHNVMYWYQQKSSQAPKLLFHYYDKDFNNEADTPDNFQSRRPNTSFCFLDIRSPGLGDTAMYLCATSRRAGPGNEQFFGPGTRLTVL.

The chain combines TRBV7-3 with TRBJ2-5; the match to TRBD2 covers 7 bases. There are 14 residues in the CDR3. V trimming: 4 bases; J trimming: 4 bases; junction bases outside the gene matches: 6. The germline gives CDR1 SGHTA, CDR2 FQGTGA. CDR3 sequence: CASSSVTSPETQYF. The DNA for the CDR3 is TGTGCCAGCAGCTCCGTGACTAGCCCAGAGACCCAGTACTTC.

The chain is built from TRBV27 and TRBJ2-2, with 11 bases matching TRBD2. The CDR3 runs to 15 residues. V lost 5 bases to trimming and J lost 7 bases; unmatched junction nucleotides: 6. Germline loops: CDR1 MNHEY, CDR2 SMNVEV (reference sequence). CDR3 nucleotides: TGTGCCAGCAGTCGTAGCGGGGGGGCGAACGGGGAGCTGTTTTTT. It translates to CASSRSGGANGELFF.

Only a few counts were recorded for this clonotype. CDR3 in DNA: TGTGCCAGTAGTATGGGAGGGGGGACTGAAGCTTTCTTT. Amino acid sequence: CASSMGGGTEAFF. This rearrangement joins TRBV19 to TRBJ1-1, with a possible D match to TRBD1 (6 bases). Germline V lookup: CDR1 LNHDA, CDR2 SQIVND (reference sequence). V gave up 3 bases and J gave up 5 bases, with 10 bases separating them. CDR3 length equals 13 residues.

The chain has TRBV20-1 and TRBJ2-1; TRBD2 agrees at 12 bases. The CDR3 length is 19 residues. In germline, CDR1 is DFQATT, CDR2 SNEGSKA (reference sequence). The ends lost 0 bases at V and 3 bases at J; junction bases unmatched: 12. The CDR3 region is CSARDWRLAGVTFYNEQFF. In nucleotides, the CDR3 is TGCAGTGCTAGAGATTGGAGACTAGCGGGGGTTACCTTCTACAATGAGCAGTTCTTC.

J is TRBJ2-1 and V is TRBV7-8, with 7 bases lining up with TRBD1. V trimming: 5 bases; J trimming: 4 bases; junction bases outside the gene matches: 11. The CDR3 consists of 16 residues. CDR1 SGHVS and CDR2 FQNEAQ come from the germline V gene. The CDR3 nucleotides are TGTGCCAGCAGCGACCCGACAGGGTGGCCATACAATGAGCAGTTCTTC. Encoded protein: CASSDPTGWPYNEQFF.

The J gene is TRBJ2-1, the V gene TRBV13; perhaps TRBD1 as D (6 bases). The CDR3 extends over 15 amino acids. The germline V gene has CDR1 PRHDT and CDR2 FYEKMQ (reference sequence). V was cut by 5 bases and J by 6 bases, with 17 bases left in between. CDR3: CASSPRDMVINEQFF. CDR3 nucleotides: TGTGCCAGCAGCCCACGGGACATGGTGATCAATGAGCAGTTCTTC.